This TCR beta chain stems from a study of blood T cell repertoires in COVID-19. Germline values: CDR1 SGHVS, CDR2 FQNEAQ. Trimming removed 3 bases at V and 1 base at J, with 15 bases between. CDR3 length: 16 amino acids. As handled by the study authors: The authors estimated nucleated cell counts from reference gene primer amplification. Some clones are missing from TCRdb's copy, which holds only in-frame ones; the method was immunoSEQ multiplex PCR. The DNA gave D and trimming, while V, J and clone size come from that table. The table shows around 270,000 clones, with 88% occurring only once. Sequenced material: peripheral blood. This receptor was identified in a man aged 60 to 69 who had recovered from COVID-19. The rearrangement links TRBV7-8 to TRBJ2-5; D may be TRBD1 (5 bases). The CDR3 coding sequence is TGTGCCAGCAGCTTCCCGATTGACAGTGGCCAAGAGACCCAGTACTTC. Its protein is CASSFPIDSGQETQYF.